This is a list of T cell receptor beta chains from one sample in a study of Graves' ophthalmopathy and Graves' hyperthyroidism. TCRdb itself ran the multiplex PCR reads through MiXCR, one entry per CDR3 protein. Of roughly 1.1 million distinct CDR3 sequences in the sample, 35% to 45% are singletons; the top ten hold around 10%. The sample consisted of peripheral blood or thyroid tissue (not recorded which). These TCRs come from an adult man with Graves' hyperthyroidism. Both conserved end residues are part of each CDR3. The order of the fields is V gene, J gene, D gene, clone size, CDR3 protein, CDR3 DNA. A D gene is named only where the DNA matches it firmly. Not every row has a clone size; where given, it reads once, few, many or a size class.

V gene: TRBV20-1; J gene: TRBJ2-7; D gene: .; clone size: .; CDR3 protein: CSASRDPEGEQYF; CDR3 DNA: TGCAGTGCTAGCCGGGACCCGGAAGGGGAGCAGTACTTC
V gene: TRBV7-9; J gene: TRBJ2-7; D gene: .; clone size: many; CDR3 protein: CASSLVAGTHEQYF; CDR3 DNA: TGTGCCAGCAGCTTAGTTGCAGGGACCCACGAGCAGTACTTC
V gene: TRBV10-3; J gene: TRBJ2-5; D gene: .; clone size: .; CDR3 protein: CASSNRGNQPQYF; CDR3 DNA: TGTGCCAGCAGTAACAGAGGCAATCAGCCCCAGTACTTC
V gene: TRBV15; J gene: TRBJ2-5; D gene: TRBD1; clone size: once; CDR3 protein: CATSTNGQVQETQYF; CDR3 DNA: TGTGCCACCAGCACAAACGGACAGGTCCAAGAGACCCAGTACTTC
V gene: TRBV5-1; J gene: TRBJ2-7; D gene: .; clone size: .; CDR3 protein: CASNGQGLHSAGGYEQYF; CDR3 DNA: TGCGCCAGCAACGGACAGGGTCTTCACTCGGCCGGGGGGTACGAGCAGTACTTC
V gene: TRBV12-3/TRBV12-4; J gene: TRBJ1-4; D gene: .; clone size: many; CDR3 protein: CASTRQAKEKLFF; CDR3 DNA: TGTGCCAGCACAAGACAGGCGAAAGAAAAACTGTTTTTT
V gene: TRBV9; J gene: TRBJ1-2; D gene: TRBD1; clone size: few; CDR3 protein: CASEGAIYGYTF; CDR3 DNA: TGTGCCAGCGAGGGGGCCATCTATGGCTACACCTTC
V gene: TRBV6-5; J gene: TRBJ2-7; D gene: .; clone size: many; CDR3 protein: CASWDVTYEQYF; CDR3 DNA: TGTGCCAGTTGGGACGTAACCTACGAGCAGTACTTC
V gene: TRBV24-1; J gene: TRBJ1-5; D gene: TRBD1; clone size: .; CDR3 protein: CATGRQGASQPQHF; CDR3 DNA: TGTGCCACGGGGCGCCAGGGGGCATCTCAGCCCCAGCATTTT
V gene: TRBV7-2; J gene: TRBJ2-7; D gene: TRBD2; clone size: many; CDR3 protein: CASSLPGGSGRTTEQYF; CDR3 DNA: TGTGCCAGCAGCTTACCCGGGGGTAGCGGGAGAACCACCGAGCAGTACTTC
V gene: TRBV12-3/TRBV12-4; J gene: TRBJ1-5; D gene: .; clone size: few; CDR3 protein: CASSFASEQPQHF; CDR3 DNA: TGTGCCAGCAGTTTTGCCTCTGAACAGCCCCAGCATTTT
V gene: TRBV7-9; J gene: TRBJ1-5; D gene: .; clone size: many; CDR3 protein: CASSFGTDQPQHF; CDR3 DNA: TGTGCCAGCAGCTTTGGGACGGATCAGCCCCAGCATTTT
V gene: TRBV12-3/TRBV12-4; J gene: TRBJ1-5; D gene: TRBD1; clone size: .; CDR3 protein: CASRKTGNNQPQHF; CDR3 DNA: TGTGCCAGCAGAAAGACAGGGAACAATCAGCCCCAGCATTTT
V gene: TRBV7-9; J gene: TRBJ2-7; D gene: .; clone size: many; CDR3 protein: CASSLVKYEQYF; CDR3 DNA: TGTGCCAGCAGCTTAGTCAAATACGAGCAGTACTTC
V gene: TRBV10-3; J gene: TRBJ1-1; D gene: .; clone size: many; CDR3 protein: CAISSRTGVRVNTEAFF; CDR3 DNA: TGTGCCATCAGTTCAAGGACGGGTGTCAGGGTTAACACTGAAGCTTTCTTT
V gene: TRBV12-3/TRBV12-4; J gene: TRBJ2-7; D gene: TRBD2; clone size: .; CDR3 protein: CASSPSGSYTKQYF; CDR3 DNA: TGTGCCAGCAGTCCTAGCGGGTCATACACGAAGCAGTACTTC
V gene: TRBV20-1; J gene: TRBJ2-7; D gene: .; clone size: many; CDR3 protein: CSARDPGGAYEQYF; CDR3 DNA: TGCAGTGCTAGAGATCCGGGGGGCGCCTACGAGCAGTACTTC
V gene: TRBV28; J gene: TRBJ1-3; D gene: .; clone size: .; CDR3 protein: CASSLLVDSSGNTIYF; CDR3 DNA: TGTGCCAGCAGTTTACTGGTCGATTCCTCTGGAAACACCATATATTTT
V gene: TRBV7-8; J gene: TRBJ2-5; D gene: .; clone size: .; CDR3 protein: CASSWAAAGTQYF; CDR3 DNA: TGTGCCAGCAGCTGGGCCGCGGCAGGGACCCAGTACTTC
V gene: TRBV20-1; J gene: TRBJ2-5; D gene: TRBD2; clone size: .; CDR3 protein: CSALPERGRKTQYF; CDR3 DNA: TGCAGTGCTTTACCAGAGCGGGGGAGGAAGACCCAGTACTTC
V gene: TRBV10-3; J gene: TRBJ1-5; D gene: TRBD1; clone size: once; CDR3 protein: CAIRYRGLGNQPQHF; CDR3 DNA: TGTGCCATCAGATACAGGGGTTTGGGCAATCAGCCCCAGCATTTT
V gene: TRBV20-1; J gene: TRBJ2-3; D gene: .; clone size: .; CDR3 protein: CSARRTGTHTQYF; CDR3 DNA: TGCAGTGCTAGAAGAACAGGCACCCATACGCAGTATTTT
V gene: TRBV7-9; J gene: TRBJ2-5; D gene: .; clone size: .; CDR3 protein: CASSLGQGGVAETQYF; CDR3 DNA: TGTGCCAGCAGCTTAGGTCAGGGCGGGGTTGCAGAGACCCAGTACTTC
V gene: TRBV7-7; J gene: TRBJ1-1; D gene: .; clone size: .; CDR3 protein: CASSLDRSTEAFF; CDR3 DNA: TGTGCTAGCAGCTTAGATAGGAGCACTGAAGCTTTCTTT
V gene: TRBV6-2/TRBV6-3; J gene: TRBJ1-5; D gene: .; clone size: .; CDR3 protein: CASSTGRSWPQHF; CDR3 DNA: TGTGCCAGCAGTACCGGACGAAGTTGGCCCCAGCATTTT
V gene: TRBV7-2; J gene: TRBJ2-3; D gene: .; clone size: .; CDR3 protein: CASSVLRGGGRDTQYF; CDR3 DNA: TGTGCCAGCAGCGTCCTACGCGGGGGCGGGAGAGATACGCAGTATTTT
V gene: TRBV7-9; J gene: TRBJ2-7; D gene: .; clone size: .; CDR3 protein: CASSGGRVLDEQYF; CDR3 DNA: TGTGCCAGCTCCGGGGGCAGGGTGTTGGACGAGCAGTACTTC
V gene: TRBV7-2; J gene: TRBJ2-3; D gene: TRBD1; clone size: .; CDR3 protein: CASSRTGASTDTQYF; CDR3 DNA: TGTGCCAGCAGCCGGACAGGCGCTAGCACAGATACGCAGTATTTT
V gene: TRBV24-1; J gene: TRBJ2-6; D gene: .; clone size: .; CDR3 protein: CATSGGGAAGANVLTF; CDR3 DNA: TGTGCCACCAGTGGAGGGGGTGCGGCTGGGGCCAACGTCCTGACTTTC
V gene: TRBV4-1; J gene: TRBJ2-7; D gene: TRBD1; clone size: .; CDR3 protein: CASSQTRQGLAEQYF; CDR3 DNA: TGCGCCAGCAGCCAAACCCGACAGGGTCTAGCCGAGCAGTACTTC
V gene: TRBV5-6; J gene: TRBJ2-7; D gene: .; clone size: .; CDR3 protein: CASSLMAGYEQYF; CDR3 DNA: TGTGCCAGCAGTTTAATGGCCGGATACGAGCAGTACTTC
V gene: TRBV11-2; J gene: TRBJ2-3; D gene: TRBD2; clone size: few; CDR3 protein: CASSFNSGRAGTDTQYF; CDR3 DNA: TGTGCCAGCAGCTTTAATAGCGGGAGGGCGGGAACAGATACGCAGTATTTT
V gene: TRBV7-9; J gene: TRBJ2-2; D gene: TRBD2; clone size: .; CDR3 protein: CASSLALAGYTGELFF; CDR3 DNA: TGTGCCAGCAGCTTAGCACTAGCGGGCTACACCGGGGAGCTGTTTTTT
V gene: TRBV5-1; J gene: TRBJ1-1; D gene: .; clone size: many; CDR3 protein: CASRNRPENTEAFF; CDR3 DNA: TGCGCCAGCAGAAACCGGCCGGAGAACACTGAAGCTTTCTTT
V gene: TRBV7-3; J gene: TRBJ1-5; D gene: .; clone size: .; CDR3 protein: CASSLDRYRPQHF; CDR3 DNA: TGTGCCAGCAGCTTAGACAGATATCGGCCCCAGCATTTT
V gene: TRBV5-6; J gene: TRBJ2-7; D gene: TRBD1; clone size: .; CDR3 protein: CASSLRQTGWSEQYF; CDR3 DNA: TGTGCCAGCAGCCTAAGACAGACAGGGTGGTCCGAGCAGTACTTC
V gene: TRBV18; J gene: TRBJ2-5; D gene: .; clone size: .; CDR3 protein: CASSPAAALYF; CDR3 DNA: TGTGCCAGCTCACCAGCGGCAGCCCTCTACTTC
V gene: TRBV29-1; J gene: TRBJ2-7; D gene: .; clone size: .; CDR3 protein: CSVAVNGISPYEQYF; CDR3 DNA: TGCAGCGTCGCAGTAAACGGGATTTCCCCCTACGAGCAGTACTTC
V gene: TRBV2; J gene: TRBJ1-4; D gene: .; clone size: .; CDR3 protein: CASLRTENEKLFF; CDR3 DNA: TGTGCCAGCCTACGGACAGAGAATGAAAAACTGTTTTTT
V gene: TRBV10-3; J gene: TRBJ1-5; D gene: .; clone size: .; CDR3 protein: CASREASSNQPQHF; CDR3 DNA: TGTGCCAGCAGAGAAGCAAGTAGCAATCAGCCCCAGCATTTT
V gene: TRBV12-3/TRBV12-4; J gene: TRBJ1-4; D gene: .; clone size: few; CDR3 protein: CASSPEITGLAEKLFF; CDR3 DNA: TGTGCCAGCAGTCCGGAGATAACAGGTCTGGCGGAAAAACTGTTTTTT
V gene: TRBV20-1; J gene: TRBJ2-5; D gene: .; clone size: many; CDR3 protein: CSARAVAETQYF; CDR3 DNA: TGCAGTGCTCGGGCGGTAGCGGAGACCCAGTACTTC
V gene: TRBV5-1; J gene: TRBJ2-6; D gene: .; clone size: many; CDR3 protein: CASARSLSGANVLTF; CDR3 DNA: TGCGCCAGCGCCAGATCCCTCTCTGGGGCCAACGTCCTGACTTTC
V gene: TRBV10-2; J gene: TRBJ2-7; D gene: .; clone size: .; CDR3 protein: CASSSNPTGPALAFEQYF; CDR3 DNA: TGTGCCAGCAGTTCAAACCCGACAGGCCCCGCACTAGCCTTCGAGCAGTACTTC
V gene: TRBV3-1; J gene: TRBJ2-5; D gene: .; clone size: few; CDR3 protein: CASSRQTPGAETQYF; CDR3 DNA: TGTGCCAGCAGTCGACAGACCCCAGGCGCGGAGACCCAGTACTTC